These T cell receptor beta chains were read from a single sample in a study of blood T cell repertoires in COVID-19. The repertoire was sequenced with immunoSEQ multiplex PCR; TCRdb's copy has only in-frame clones and lacks some. The sample holds some 250,000 clones; approximately 88% are singletons and the top ten take around 0.78%. The sequenced material came from peripheral blood. The receptors here all came from a woman aged 25-40 years with acute or convalescent COVID-19. The CDR3 runs from the conserved cysteine through the conserved F or W. D genes are given only for firm matches. Part of the rows lack a size; the others show once, few, many or a class for expanded clones.

v_call: TRBV30
clone_size: -
j_call: TRBJ1-5
d_call: -
cdr3_aa: CAWSGQANQPQHF
cdr3_nt: TGTGCCTGGAGTGGACAGGCAAATCAGCCCCAGCATTTT

v_call: TRBV4-3
clone_size: -
j_call: TRBJ1-3
d_call: -
cdr3_aa: CASSQDSASGNTIYF
cdr3_nt: TGCGCCAGCAGCCAAGACAGCGCCTCTGGAAACACCATATATTTT

v_call: TRBV6-2/TRBV6-3
clone_size: few
j_call: TRBJ2-1
d_call: TRBD2
cdr3_aa: CASSYSTSGSWSSYNEQFF
cdr3_nt: TGTGCCAGCAGTTACTCGACTAGCGGGAGCTGGAGCTCCTACAATGAGCAGTTCTTC

v_call: TRBV2
clone_size: -
j_call: TRBJ1-1
d_call: TRBD1
cdr3_aa: CASRETGAAEAFF
cdr3_nt: TGTGCCAGCAGGGAGACAGGGGCAGCTGAAGCTTTCTTT

v_call: TRBV19
clone_size: -
j_call: TRBJ1-1
d_call: -
cdr3_aa: CASSTLQGPIGTEAFF
cdr3_nt: TGTGCCAGTAGTACTTTACAGGGCCCCATCGGCACTGAAGCTTTCTTT

v_call: TRBV19
clone_size: -
j_call: TRBJ2-7
d_call: -
cdr3_aa: CASNGGPSYEQYF
cdr3_nt: TGTGCCAGTAATGGCGGGCCCTCCTACGAGCAGTACTTC

v_call: TRBV11-3
clone_size: -
j_call: TRBJ1-4
d_call: -
cdr3_aa: CASSLGTGGNEKLFF
cdr3_nt: TGTGCCAGCAGCTTAGGGACGGGGGGTAATGAAAAACTGTTTTTT

v_call: TRBV7-3
clone_size: -
j_call: TRBJ2-1
d_call: TRBD2
cdr3_aa: CASSLHSGTSYNEQFF
cdr3_nt: TGTGCCAGCAGCTTACATAGCGGGACCTCCTACAATGAGCAGTTCTTC

v_call: TRBV5-1
clone_size: -
j_call: TRBJ2-3
d_call: TRBD2
cdr3_aa: CASSLTRTRPSDTQYF
cdr3_nt: TGCGCCAGCAGCTTGACAAGGACTAGACCCTCGGATACGCAGTATTTT

v_call: TRBV9
clone_size: -
j_call: TRBJ2-4
d_call: -
cdr3_aa: CASSAGHLAKNIQYF
cdr3_nt: TGTGCCAGCAGCGCGGGACACCTAGCCAAAAACATTCAGTACTTC

v_call: TRBV29-1
clone_size: once
j_call: TRBJ2-1
d_call: -
cdr3_aa: CSVDSESSYNEQFF
cdr3_nt: TGCAGCGTTGATAGCGAGAGCTCCTACAATGAGCAGTTCTTC

v_call: TRBV4-1
clone_size: -
j_call: TRBJ2-5
d_call: -
cdr3_aa: CASRGGETQYF
cdr3_nt: TGCGCCAGCAGGGGGGGAGAGACCCAGTACTTC

v_call: TRBV27
clone_size: -
j_call: TRBJ2-3
d_call: -
cdr3_aa: CASSLQGRTQYF
cdr3_nt: TGTGCCAGCAGTTTACAGGGGCGTACGCAGTATTTT

v_call: TRBV14
clone_size: -
j_call: TRBJ2-7
d_call: -
cdr3_aa: CASSPLNPLRGNEQYF
cdr3_nt: TGTGCCAGCAGCCCCCTTAATCCCTTAAGGGGCAACGAGCAGTACTTC

v_call: TRBV6-5
clone_size: -
j_call: TRBJ1-5
d_call: TRBD1
cdr3_aa: CASRPRDSHQPQHF
cdr3_nt: TGTGCCAGCAGGCCTCGGGACAGCCATCAGCCCCAGCATTTT

v_call: TRBV13
clone_size: -
j_call: TRBJ2-1
d_call: TRBD2
cdr3_aa: CASSLMGGEVYNEQFF
cdr3_nt: TGTGCCAGCAGCTTAATGGGAGGGGAAGTTTACAATGAGCAGTTCTTC

v_call: TRBV12-5
clone_size: -
j_call: TRBJ1-6
d_call: -
cdr3_aa: CASGPGGVRSYNSPLHF
cdr3_nt: TGTGCTAGTGGTCCTGGCGGGGTTAGATCCTATAATTCACCCCTCCACTTT

v_call: TRBV5-5
clone_size: -
j_call: TRBJ1-6
d_call: -
cdr3_aa: CASSLLGPDSPLHF
cdr3_nt: TGTGCCAGCAGCTTGTTGGGCCCCGATTCACCCCTCCACTTT

v_call: TRBV29-1
clone_size: -
j_call: TRBJ2-3
d_call: -
cdr3_aa: CSVGQGPPDTQYF
cdr3_nt: TGCAGCGTTGGGCAGGGCCCGCCGGATACGCAGTATTTT

v_call: TRBV30
clone_size: -
j_call: TRBJ1-6
d_call: -
cdr3_aa: CAWQSPHNSPLHF
cdr3_nt: TGTGCCTGGCAGTCCCCCCACAATTCACCCCTCCACTTT

v_call: TRBV5-1
clone_size: -
j_call: TRBJ2-1
d_call: TRBD2
cdr3_aa: CASSRGIAGGINEQFF
cdr3_nt: TGCGCCAGCAGCAGAGGAATAGCGGGAGGAATCAATGAGCAGTTCTTC

v_call: TRBV9
clone_size: -
j_call: TRBJ2-2
d_call: -
cdr3_aa: CASSPHTSLNTGELFF
cdr3_nt: TGTGCCAGCAGCCCTCATACCAGTCTCAACACCGGGGAGCTGTTTTTT

v_call: TRBV6-6
clone_size: -
j_call: TRBJ2-7
d_call: TRBD1
cdr3_aa: CASSRDRGLWEQYF
cdr3_nt: TGTGCCAGCAGTAGAGACAGGGGGCTTTGGGAGCAGTACTTC

v_call: TRBV25-1
clone_size: few
j_call: TRBJ2-1
d_call: TRBD2
cdr3_aa: CASSETGTSTNEQFF
cdr3_nt: TGTGCCAGCAGTGAGACCGGGACTAGCACCAATGAGCAGTTCTTC

v_call: TRBV30
clone_size: -
j_call: TRBJ1-2
d_call: -
cdr3_aa: CAWSPRGLKNYGYTF
cdr3_nt: TGTGCCTGGAGTCCCAGGGGTTTAAAAAACTATGGCTACACCTTC

v_call: TRBV21-1
clone_size: -
j_call: TRBJ2-3
d_call: -
cdr3_aa: CASSAEKGGRADTQYF
cdr3_nt: TGTGCCAGCAGCGCCGAAAAGGGGGGGAGGGCAGATACGCAGTATTTT

v_call: TRBV7-8
clone_size: -
j_call: TRBJ2-7
d_call: -
cdr3_aa: CASQKYPGQGYEQYF
cdr3_nt: TGTGCCAGCCAAAAGTATCCGGGACAAGGCTACGAGCAGTACTTC

v_call: TRBV5-6
clone_size: few
j_call: TRBJ2-1
d_call: -
cdr3_aa: CASSLDRYSYNEQFF
cdr3_nt: TGTGCCAGCAGCTTGGACAGGTACTCCTACAATGAGCAGTTCTTC

v_call: TRBV10-3
clone_size: -
j_call: TRBJ2-3
d_call: -
cdr3_aa: CAISESGQGDTQYF
cdr3_nt: TGTGCCATCAGTGAGTCCGGGCAGGGCGATACGCAGTATTTT

v_call: TRBV30
clone_size: once
j_call: TRBJ1-5
d_call: -
cdr3_aa: CAWSEEERQPQHF
cdr3_nt: TGTGCCTGGAGCGAGGAAGAGCGTCAGCCCCAGCATTTT

v_call: TRBV30
clone_size: -
j_call: TRBJ1-2
d_call: -
cdr3_aa: CAWSVRGLLKRDGYTF
cdr3_nt: TGTGCCTGGAGTGTCCGCGGCTTACTGAAGAGGGATGGCTACACCTTC

v_call: TRBV5-8
clone_size: -
j_call: TRBJ2-3
d_call: TRBD1
cdr3_aa: CASSFVRGQGAGDTQYF
cdr3_nt: TGTGCCAGCAGCTTCGTACGGGGACAGGGGGCCGGAGATACGCAGTATTTT

v_call: TRBV7-9
clone_size: once
j_call: TRBJ1-3
d_call: TRBD1
cdr3_aa: CASSWGTVNTIYF
cdr3_nt: TGTGCCAGCAGCTGGGGGACAGTAAACACCATATATTTT

v_call: TRBV30
clone_size: once
j_call: TRBJ2-7
d_call: -
cdr3_aa: CAWSAVFSGEQYF
cdr3_nt: TGTGCCTGGAGTGCCGTCTTCTCGGGCGAGCAGTACTTC

v_call: TRBV7-2
clone_size: once
j_call: TRBJ2-1
d_call: -
cdr3_aa: CASSFPGTYNEQFF
cdr3_nt: TGTGCCAGCAGCTTTCCCGGGACCTACAATGAGCAGTTCTTC

v_call: TRBV10-2
clone_size: once
j_call: TRBJ2-7
d_call: -
cdr3_aa: CASSGTTASYEQYF
cdr3_nt: TGCGCCAGCAGTGGGACAACCGCCTCCTACGAGCAGTACTTC

v_call: TRBV14
clone_size: -
j_call: TRBJ2-1
d_call: -
cdr3_aa: CASSQELAGREQFF
cdr3_nt: TGTGCCAGCAGCCAAGAACTAGCAGGACGTGAGCAGTTCTTC

v_call: TRBV7-9
clone_size: -
j_call: TRBJ1-2
d_call: TRBD1
cdr3_aa: CASSRRQGGVGSGYTF
cdr3_nt: TGTGCCAGCAGCCGCCGACAGGGAGGTGTCGGAAGTGGCTACACCTTC

v_call: TRBV27
clone_size: -
j_call: TRBJ2-4
d_call: TRBD2
cdr3_aa: CASGRVTLAGGVPNIQYF
cdr3_nt: TGTGCCAGCGGGAGGGTGACCTTGGCGGGAGGGGTACCAAACATTCAGTACTTC

v_call: TRBV6-1
clone_size: -
j_call: TRBJ2-5
d_call: TRBD2
cdr3_aa: CASSERLAKETQYF
cdr3_nt: TGTGCCAGCAGTGAGAGACTAGCGAAAGAGACCCAGTACTTC

v_call: TRBV19
clone_size: once
j_call: TRBJ1-2
d_call: TRBD1
cdr3_aa: CASSPGTGANYGYTF
cdr3_nt: TGTGCCAGTAGTCCCGGGACAGGAGCTAACTATGGCTACACCTTC

v_call: TRBV30
clone_size: -
j_call: TRBJ2-7
d_call: -
cdr3_aa: CAWSYLGGPYEQYF
cdr3_nt: TGTGCCTGGTCATATCTCGGGGGGCCCTACGAGCAGTACTTC

v_call: TRBV30
clone_size: -
j_call: TRBJ2-7
d_call: -
cdr3_aa: CAWSLQGYEQYF
cdr3_nt: TGTGCCTGGAGTTTGCAGGGCTACGAGCAGTACTTC

v_call: TRBV18
clone_size: -
j_call: TRBJ2-7
d_call: TRBD1
cdr3_aa: CASSPTGDEQYF
cdr3_nt: TGTGCCAGCTCACCAACAGGGGACGAGCAGTACTTC

v_call: TRBV27
clone_size: -
j_call: TRBJ2-3
d_call: -
cdr3_aa: CASSLNLPGDTQYF
cdr3_nt: TGTGCCAGCAGTTTAAATCTCCCCGGGGATACGCAGTATTTT

v_call: TRBV30
clone_size: once
j_call: TRBJ2-3
d_call: TRBD1
cdr3_aa: CAWGTGATFTDTQYF
cdr3_nt: TGTGCCTGGGGTACAGGGGCCACCTTCACAGATACGCAGTATTTT

v_call: TRBV11-3
clone_size: -
j_call: TRBJ2-5
d_call: -
cdr3_aa: CASSFWREETQYF
cdr3_nt: TGTGCCAGCAGCTTCTGGCGGGAAGAGACCCAGTACTTC

v_call: TRBV11-2
clone_size: -
j_call: TRBJ2-7
d_call: -
cdr3_aa: CASSHYPGHQNPYEQYF
cdr3_nt: TGTGCCAGCAGCCATTACCCGGGACACCAAAATCCCTACGAGCAGTACTTC

v_call: TRBV18
clone_size: -
j_call: TRBJ1-1
d_call: TRBD1
cdr3_aa: CASSTGRNTEAFF
cdr3_nt: TGTGCCAGCTCGACAGGGAGGAACACTGAAGCTTTCTTT

v_call: TRBV6-5
clone_size: -
j_call: TRBJ2-1
d_call: -
cdr3_aa: CASSQQYNEQFF
cdr3_nt: TGTGCCAGCAGTCAACAGTACAATGAGCAGTTCTTC

v_call: TRBV9
clone_size: -
j_call: TRBJ2-3
d_call: TRBD2
cdr3_aa: CASSAAGTSATDTQYF
cdr3_nt: TGTGCCAGCAGCGCAGCCGGGACTAGCGCAACAGATACGCAGTATTTT

v_call: TRBV2
clone_size: few
j_call: TRBJ2-3
d_call: -
cdr3_aa: CASRLGEGVTDTQYF
cdr3_nt: TGTGCCAGCAGATTGGGTGAAGGAGTCACAGATACGCAGTATTTT